Presented here are 28 T cell receptor beta chains from one specimen sequenced in a study of T-cell reconstitution after alpha-beta-depleted transplantation in children. The study's findings and limits: By one year post-transplant, T-cell counts and diversity largely arose from T cells that were newly produced.

Their specific antigens are unknown. Preparation of the TCRbeta library was carried out with unique molecular identifiers. A single record per CDR3 protein comes from TCRdb applying MiXCR to the PCR reads. This sample yields some 300,000 distinct CDR3 sequences, of which just over 7.5% are seen a single time; around 10% belongs to the top ten. Sequencing used peripheral blood, obtained 360 days after TCRalphabeta/CD19-depleted stem cell transplant. The receptors shown here come from a female patient aged 2-15 years who had a stem cell transplant for Fanconi anemia, so the T cells may come from the graft donor.

There are many counts of this clonotype. This chain connects TRBV28 to TRBJ1-1, with 8 bases aligning to TRBD1. This CDR3 region has 12 residues. Germline V gene sequence: CDR1 MDHEN, CDR2 SYDVKM. V lost 4 bases and J lost 11; bases outside the gene matches: 6. As DNA, the CDR3 is TGTGCCAGCAGTTCAAGGACAGGGAACGCTTTCTTT. It specifies CASSSRTGNAFF.

In regard to this clonotype: At one boundary the junction diverges from the germline segment, which might be a read error. The chain combines TRBV19 with TRBJ2-7, with D hard to call. CDR1 is LNHDA and CDR2 is SQIVND in the germline V gene (reference sequence). The length of the CDR3 is 14 residues. The DNA for the CDR3 is TGTGCCAGTAGTATAGGGTTGCCCTCCGACGAGCAGTACTTC. Residues: CASSIGLPSDEQYF.

This clonotype was seen repeatedly, ten times or more. The chain joins TRBV12-3 or TRBV12-4 to TRBJ2-1; no reliable D call. Trimming took 4 bases from V and 6 from J, leaving 10 bases between them. The CDR3 is 13 amino acids. The CDR3 DNA reads TGTGCCAGCAGTTCGGACGGGCGCAATGAGCAGTTCTTC. Encoded protein: CASSSDGRNEQFF.

This clonotype was seen repeatedly, ten times or more. This chain joins TRBV27 and TRBJ2-1, with 10 nucleotides matching TRBD2. CDR3 length equals 13 residues. Unmatched junction bases numbered 5, after V lost 10 bases and J lost 5 bases. Germline V gene data show CDR1 as MNHEY and CDR2 as SMNVEV (reference sequence). The CDR3 region is CATWTSGDNEQFF. The DNA of the CDR3 is TGTGCCACCTGGACTAGCGGAGACAATGAGCAGTTCTTC.

This clonotype showed up just a few times. The chain couples TRBV20-1 to TRBJ1-2; tentative D call: TRBD1 (6 bases). This CDR3 spans 15 amino acids. V lost 6 bases to trimming and J lost 7 bases, with 24 bases between them. Germline V gene lookup returns CDR1 DFQATT and CDR2 SNEGSKA (reference sequence). CDR3 loop: CSAQGNMTARAGYTF. CDR3 in DNA: TGCAGTGCCCAGGGGAACATGACCGCCCGGGCTGGCTACACCTTC.

This clonotype has a count of ten or more. The chain couples TRBV4-2 to TRBJ1-2, with D possibly TRBD1 on 6 matching bases. The V end was cut by 5 bases, the J end by 2 bases, with 15 bases between. Germline lookup yields CDR1 LGHNA and CDR2 YNFKEQ. The CDR3 length is 15 residues. Here the CDR3 reads CASSVQGRINYGYTF. CDR3 DNA sequence: TGTGCCAGCAGCGTACAGGGTAGGATAAACTATGGCTACACCTTC.

This clonotype has more than one count but fewer than ten. The rearrangement uses TRBV19 and TRBJ1-2; TRBD1 matches at 10 bases. From germline, CDR1 is LNHDA and CDR2 SQIVND (reference sequence). The CDR3 has 15 amino acids. Trimming removed 4 bases from V and 4 bases from J; junction bases left unmatched: 6. The CDR3 sequence is CASSNGQGGFYGYTF. In nucleotides, the CDR3 is TGTGCCAGTAGTAACGGACAGGGGGGATTCTATGGCTACACCTTC.

This clonotype showed up many times. The genes are TRBV20-1 and TRBJ2-7; 8 bases agree with TRBD1. Germline V CDR1 and CDR2: DFQATT, SNEGSKA (reference sequence). The CDR3 runs 15 residues. J lost 2 bases, V lost 3 bases, and 9 bases had no gene match. This CDR3 reads CSARADDRGTYEQYF. The CDR3 bases are TGCAGTGCTAGGGCGGATGACAGGGGCACCTACGAGCAGTACTTC.

This clonotype has ten or more counts. DNA for the CDR3: TGTGCCAGCAGTCCGGGGGATAGCACAGATACGCAGTATTTT. It is translated as CASSPGDSTDTQYF. The V gene is TRBV7-3, the J gene TRBJ2-3, with D possibly TRBD2 on 6 matching bases. This CDR3 contains 14 residues. Germline CDR1 reads SGHTA; CDR2 reads FQGTGA. V was clipped by 6 bases and J by 0 bases, with 10 bases between them.

This clonotype was seen repeatedly, ten times or more. The chain has TRBV7-3 and TRBJ1-3; D call uncertain. With 2 bases removed from V and 3 bases from J, the gap between germline ends came to 5 bases. The CDR3 extends over 13 amino acids. Germline V lookup: CDR1 SGHTA, CDR2 FQGTGA. The CDR3 is CASSLLFGNTIYF. The CDR3 DNA reads TGTGCCAGCAGCTTATTGTTTGGAAACACCATATATTTT.

This clonotype was detected many times. V and J are TRBV7-2 and TRBJ2-6; maybe TRBD2 (5 bases). Germline lookup yields CDR1 SGHTA and CDR2 FQGNSA. Trimming shortened V by 2 bases and J by 3 bases, and 14 bases separated the two germline ends. The CDR3 contains 17 residues. The CDR3 region is CASSLRVLAGGANVLTF. The CDR3 region has the DNA TGTGCCAGCAGCTTAAGGGTCCTAGCAGGTGGGGCCAACGTCCTGACTTTC.

This chain uses TRBV28 with TRBJ2-7; D remains unclear. From germline, CDR1 is MDHEN and CDR2 SYDVKM. Trimming cost V 6 bases and J 0 bases, with 9 bases left between them. The CDR3 runs to 13 residues. The CDR3 sequence: CASRTRISYEQYF. As DNA, the CDR3 is TGTGCCAGCAGGACCAGGATCTCCTACGAGCAGTACTTC.

The table lists this clonotype with a few counts. V gene TRBV11-2 combines with J gene TRBJ2-1, with unresolved D. The germline V and J ends were trimmed by 0 bases and 1 base, with 13 bases remaining between them. The CDR3 totals 17 residues. The germline V gene has CDR1 SGHAT and CDR2 FQNNGV. CDR3 bases: TGTGCCAGCAGCTTAGAGGGCCCCAAATCATCCTACAATGAGCAGTTCTTC. It is translated as CASSLEGPKSSYNEQFF.

This clonotype was seen only a few times. V usage is TRBV27 and J usage is TRBJ2-2, with 8 nucleotides matching TRBD2. Germline-derived CDR1 and CDR2 are MNHEY and SMNVEV (reference sequence). V was clipped by 6 bases and J by 6 bases; unmatched bases: 9. The CDR3 consists of 15 residues. The CDR3, as DNA: TGTGCCAGCAGGTTCCGCCTAGCGGGCCCCGGGGAGCTGTTTTTT. Its protein product is CASRFRLAGPGELFF.

The table lists this clonotype with many counts. The chain combines TRBV5-1 with TRBJ2-2; no firm D call. V was clipped by 1 base and J by 0 bases, with 7 bases between them. The CDR3 runs to 15 residues. Germline V gives CDR1 SGHRS, CDR2 YFSETQ. CDR3 sequence: CASSLPSANTGELFF. In nucleotides, the CDR3 is TGCGCCAGCAGCTTGCCTAGTGCGAACACCGGGGAGCTGTTTTTT.

This clonotype came up many times. V and J are TRBV12-3 or TRBV12-4 and TRBJ1-1; perhaps TRBD1 as D (5 bases). The CDR3 runs 13 residues. V lost 6 bases, J lost 1 base, and 9 bases lay in between. The CDR3 reads CASRKRGNTEAFF. The DNA of the CDR3 is TGTGCCAGCAGAAAGAGGGGGAACACTGAAGCTTTCTTT.

J is TRBJ2-5 and V is TRBV11-2, with TRBD1 identical over 10 bases. The CDR3 is made up of 18 amino acids. The V gene's germline CDR1 is SGHAT and CDR2 FQNNGV. With V trimmed by 2 bases and J by 1 base, 10 bases remained unmatched. CDR3 nucleotides: TGTGCCAGCAGCTTATACCCGGGGGGACAGGGGACCCAAGAGACCCAGTACTTC. Its translation: CASSLYPGGQGTQETQYF. The full variable domain, with the rest looked up from reference TRBV11-2 and TRBJ2-5, is EAGVAQSPRYKIIEKRQSVAFWCNPISGHATLYWYQQILGQGPKLLIQFQNNGVVDDSQLPKDRFSAERLKGVDSTLKIQPAKLEDSAVYLCASSLYPGGQGTQETQYFGPGTRLLVL.

CDR3 in DNA: TGCAGTGCTGACAGGGGCCTATACAATGAGCAGTTCTTC. Translated, it gives CSADRGLYNEQFF. The chain is built from TRBV20-1 and TRBJ2-1; 8 nucleotides match TRBD1. From germline, CDR1 is DFQATT and CDR2 SNEGSKA (reference sequence). After removal of 5 bases from V and 4 bases from J, the junction contained 4 bases not matched to a gene. The CDR3 spans 13 residues.

Worth noting for this clonotype: A much larger clone differs from this one at a single base, so this may be a read error. V is TRBV5-1 and J is TRBJ2-6; D perhaps matches TRBD1 (5 bases). The CDR3 loop spans 16 amino acids. CDR1 SGHRS and CDR2 YFSETQ come from the germline V gene. The CDR3 DNA reads as TGCGCCAGCAGCTCCCAGGGTAGCTCTGGGGCCAACGGCCTGACTTTC. This codes for CASSSQGSSGANGLTF. Using reference TRBV5-1 and TRBJ2-6 for the parts outside the CDR3, the full variable domain is KAGVTQTPRYLIKTRGQQVTLSCSPISGHRSVSWYQQTPGQGLQFLFEYFSETQRNKGNFPGRFSGRQFSNSRSEMNVSTLELGDSALYLCASSSQGSSGANGLTFGAGSRLTVL.

The sample holds many counts of this clonotype. The rearrangement links TRBV25-1 to TRBJ1-1, with D possibly matching TRBD1 (5 bases). The V gene lost 5 bases and the J gene lost 0 bases, with 16 bases spanning the gap. Germline V gene sequence: CDR1 MGHDK, CDR2 SYGVNS. This CDR3 spans 16 amino acids. The CDR3, as DNA: TGTGCCAGCAGTCCTCTCGCGGACATTTTGAACACTGAAGCTTTCTTT. Encoded protein: CASSPLADILNTEAFF.

This chain links TRBV14 with TRBJ2-5; D is perhaps TRBD1 (6 bases). With 5 bases removed from V and 5 bases from J, the gap between germline ends came to 12 bases. CDR1 SGHDN and CDR2 FVKESK come from the germline V gene. The CDR3 loop spans 13 amino acids. The CDR3 DNA reads as TGTGCCAGCAGCACCCCCCAGGGGGAGACCCAGTACTTC. Protein: CASSTPQGETQYF.

The genes are TRBV7-3 and TRBJ2-7; TRBD1 aligns across 7 bases. CDR3 length equals 13 residues. Germline loops: CDR1 SGHTA, CDR2 FQGTGA. J gave up 5 bases and V 5 bases, and 6 bases lay outside the gene matches. The CDR3 nucleotides read TGTGCCAGCAGCACGACAGGGTTCCACGAGCAGTACTTC. Translating it yields CASSTTGFHEQYF.

This clonotype has at least ten counts. J is TRBJ2-5 and V is TRBV11-2; D uncertain. Trimming stripped 2 bases from V and 5 bases from J, with 12 bases between. Looked up from germline, CDR1 is SGHAT and CDR2 is FQNNGV. This CDR3 region has 14 residues. Written as DNA, the CDR3 is TGTGCCAGCAGCTTATCGGCTAGGTGGGAGACCCAGTACTTC. It translates to CASSLSARWETQYF. Full variable domain (remainder filled in from reference TRBV11-2 and TRBJ2-5): EAGVAQSPRYKIIEKRQSVAFWCNPISGHATLYWYQQILGQGPKLLIQFQNNGVVDDSQLPKDRFSAERLKGVDSTLKIQPAKLEDSAVYLCASSLSARWETQYFGPGTRLLVL.

The chain is built from TRBV4-3 and TRBJ1-1; D gene uncertain. With 2 bases removed from V and 1 base from J, the gap between germline ends came to 11 bases. The germline V gene encodes CDR1 LGHNA and CDR2 YSLEER. This CDR3 region has 15 residues. The CDR3 here is CASSQSKWQNTEAFF. The CDR3, as DNA: TGCGCCAGCAGCCAATCCAAGTGGCAGAACACTGAAGCTTTCTTT.

This clonotype was seen repeatedly, ten times or more. The chain employs TRBV28 and TRBJ1-2; TRBD1 matches at 8 bases. The V and J ends lost 2 bases and 4 bases, in that order; junction bases with no gene match: 0. This CDR3 spans 13 amino acids. Germline CDR1 and CDR2: MDHEN and SYDVKM. The CDR3 nucleotides read TGTGCCAGCAGTTTACAGGGGGCCTATGGCTACACCTTC. Translating it yields CASSLQGAYGYTF.

This clonotype was observed a handful of times. The rearrangement links TRBV20-1 to TRBJ2-7; 10 bases map to TRBD2. The germline V gene has CDR1 DFQATT and CDR2 SNEGSKA (reference sequence). Losses at the gene ends were 5 bases for V and 5 bases for J; bases not matched to a gene: 12. CDR3 length: 15 amino acids. The CDR3 region is CSARSASGRFNEQYF. The CDR3 DNA is TGCAGTGCTCGGAGCGCTAGCGGGAGATTTAACGAGCAGTACTTC.

This clonotype was detected many times. The chain recombines TRBV4-2 with TRBJ2-7; no reliable D call. The CDR3 sequence is 14 residues long. Germline V gene sequence: CDR1 LGHNA, CDR2 YNFKEQ. Trimming removed 5 bases from V and 0 bases from J, with 11 bases in between. The CDR3 is CASSDFGSSYEQYF. DNA for the CDR3: TGTGCCAGCAGCGATTTTGGCAGCTCCTACGAGCAGTACTTC.

This clonotype was picked up many times. J is TRBJ2-2 and V is TRBV18; unclear D gene. Germline CDR1 is KGHSH and CDR2 is LQKENI. The CDR3 is 14 amino acids. Deletions cut 4 bases from V and 6 bases from J, with 12 bases between. The CDR3 coding sequence is TGTGCCAGCTCACTGACGGACCCGCCCGGGGAGCTGTTTTTT. This encodes CASSLTDPPGELFF. Drawing the rest from reference TRBV18 and TRBJ2-2, the complete variable domain is NAGVMQNPRHLVRRRGQEARLRCSPMKGHSHVYWYRQLPEEGLKFMVYLQKENIIDESGMPKERFSAEFPKEGPSILRIQQVVRGDSAAYFCASSLTDPPGELFFGEGSRLTVL.